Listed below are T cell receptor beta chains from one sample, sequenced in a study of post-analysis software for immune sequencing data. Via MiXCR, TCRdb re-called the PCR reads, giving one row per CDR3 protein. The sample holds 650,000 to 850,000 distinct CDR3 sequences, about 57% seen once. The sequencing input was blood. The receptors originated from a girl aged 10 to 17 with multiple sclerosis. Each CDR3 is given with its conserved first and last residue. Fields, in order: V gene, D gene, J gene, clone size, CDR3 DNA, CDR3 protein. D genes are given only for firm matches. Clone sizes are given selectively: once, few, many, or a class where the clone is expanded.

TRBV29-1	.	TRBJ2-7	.	TGCAGCGTTTTTCCGGGAACGACAGGCTCCTACGAGCAGTACTTC	CSVFPGTTGSYEQYF
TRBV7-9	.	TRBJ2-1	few	TGTGCCAGCAGCGTATGGTTATCTCGGGCCTACAATGAGCAGTTCTTC	CASSVWLSRAYNEQFF
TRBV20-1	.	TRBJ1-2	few	TGCAGTGCTAGAGCGACAGCCCCCCAGGGGTATGGCTACACCTTC	CSARATAPQGYGYTF
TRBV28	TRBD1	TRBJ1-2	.	TGTGCCAGCAGTTTGCATACAGGGGAAGGGGGCTATGGCTACACCTTC	CASSLHTGEGGYGYTF
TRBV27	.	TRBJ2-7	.	TGTGCCAGCAGTTTAACCGGGTTCCCCTACGAGCAGTATTTC	CASSLTGFPYEQYF
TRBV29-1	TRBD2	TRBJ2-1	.	TGCAGCGTTGCAACCGGGACTAGCGGGAGAAACCCCTACAATGAGCAGTTCTTC	CSVATGTSGRNPYNEQFF
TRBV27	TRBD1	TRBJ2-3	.	TGTGCCAGCAGCCGGGACAGGGTCACAGATACGCAGTATTTT	CASSRDRVTDTQYF
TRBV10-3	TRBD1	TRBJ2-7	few	TGTGCCACTGGGGGACAGGGCGCATCCGAGCAGTACTTC	CATGGQGASEQYF
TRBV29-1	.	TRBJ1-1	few	TGCAGCGTTGAGGTAGGGGTGGACACTGAAGCTTTCTTT	CSVEVGVDTEAFF
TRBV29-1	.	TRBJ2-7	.	TGCAGCGCCTCCCCCGGGGACAACTACGAGCAGTACTTC	CSASPGDNYEQYF
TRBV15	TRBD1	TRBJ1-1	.	TGTGCCACCAGCAGCCGACAGGGTTATCTTAACACTGAAGCTTTCTTT	CATSSRQGYLNTEAFF
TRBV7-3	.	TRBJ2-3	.	TGTGCCAGCAGCCGGACCATGACAGATACGCAGTATTTT	CASSRTMTDTQYF
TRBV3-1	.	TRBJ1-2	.	TGTGCCAGCAGTTTCGAGGGCCCTCGAGGACCTTATGGCTACACCTTC	CASSFEGPRGPYGYTF
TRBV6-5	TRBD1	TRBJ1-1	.	TGTGCCAGCAGTTACTTCAGGGGGCTGGGCACTGAAGCTTTCTTT	CASSYFRGLGTEAFF
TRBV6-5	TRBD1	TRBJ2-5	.	TGTGCCAGCAGTTACCCCGACAGGGGGCCGGAGACCCAGTACTTC	CASSYPDRGPETQYF
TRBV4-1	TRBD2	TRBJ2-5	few	TGCGCCAGCAGCCAAGATTCCTGGGGGTTAGCGGGGACGGGAGAGCAGTACTTC	CASSQDSWGLAGTGEQYF
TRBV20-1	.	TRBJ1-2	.	TGCAGTGCCCCGAGTCGCAGGGGTACCAACTATGGCTACACCTTC	CSAPSRRGTNYGYTF
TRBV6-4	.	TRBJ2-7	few	TGTGCCAGCAGTGACAATTGGAAGAGGCCTCCCTACGAGCAGTACTTC	CASSDNWKRPPYEQYF
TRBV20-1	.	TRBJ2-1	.	TGCAGTGCTAGAGGAAAGGGACGTCCTTTGAAAAATGAGCAGTTCTTC	CSARGKGRPLKNEQFF
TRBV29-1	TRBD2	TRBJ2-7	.	TGCAGCGTTCGGGGGGGCCTAATGGGCGAGCAGTACTTC	CSVRGGLMGEQYF
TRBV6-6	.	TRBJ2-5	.	TGTGCCAGCAGATCCGGGGCAGTCCAGCAAGAGACCCAGTACTTC	CASRSGAVQQETQYF
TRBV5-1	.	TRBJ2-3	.	TGCGCCAGCAGCTCTTTACGCGGGATCCCGACAGATACGCAGTATTTT	CASSSLRGIPTDTQYF
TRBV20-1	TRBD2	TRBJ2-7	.	TGCAGTGCTAAAAGACTAGCGGGAGGTGGTCCGTACGAGCAGTACTTC	CSAKRLAGGGPYEQYF
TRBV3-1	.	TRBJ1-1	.	TGTGCCAGCAGCCAAGAGGGGCCTGAAGCTTTCTTT	CASSQEGPEAFF
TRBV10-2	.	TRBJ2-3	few	TGCGCCAGCAGTGAGTTAGGACCCATCTTAGTTACGCAGTATTTT	CASSELGPILVTQYF
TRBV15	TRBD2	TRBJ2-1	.	TGTGCCACCAGCAGAGAGAGGACTAGCGCCCCCAATGAGCAGTTCTTC	CATSRERTSAPNEQFF
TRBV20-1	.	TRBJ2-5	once	TGCAGTGCTAGATCGGCCCTAGTTCGAGAGACCCAGTACTTC	CSARSALVRETQYF
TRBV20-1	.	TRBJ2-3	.	TGCAGTGGGGTAGACCCCTCGACTGCAGATACGCAGTATTTT	CSGVDPSTADTQYF
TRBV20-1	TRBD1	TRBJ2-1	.	TGCAGTGCTAGAACGGGGACAGGGGGGAATGAGCAGTTCTTC	CSARTGTGGNEQFF
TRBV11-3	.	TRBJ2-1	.	TGTGCCAGCAGCTCTCGGTTTAGCCCGATTTACAATGAGCAGTTCTTC	CASSSRFSPIYNEQFF
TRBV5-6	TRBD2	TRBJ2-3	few	TGTGCCAGCAGCCAGGGAGGGACAGATACGCAGTATTTT	CASSQGGTDTQYF
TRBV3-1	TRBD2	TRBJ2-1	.	TGTGCCAGCAGCCATCGGACTAGTCTCTTCAATGAGCAGTTCTTC	CASSHRTSLFNEQFF
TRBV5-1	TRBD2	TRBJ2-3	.	TGCGCCAGCAGCTGGGAGGGAGGCACAGATACGCAGTATTTT	CASSWEGGTDTQYF
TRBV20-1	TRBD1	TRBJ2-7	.	TGCAGTGCTAGGGCACGGGACAGGGTCTCTTACGAGCAGTACTTC	CSARARDRVSYEQYF
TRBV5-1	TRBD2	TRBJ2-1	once	TGCGCCAGCAGCTTCGGGACTAGTTATTATGAGCAGTTCTTC	CASSFGTSYYEQFF
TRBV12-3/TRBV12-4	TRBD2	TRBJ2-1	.	TGTGCCAGCAGCCCCCCGGGACTAGCAGGTGAGCAGTTCTTC	CASSPPGLAGEQFF
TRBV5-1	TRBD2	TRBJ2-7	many	TGCGCCAGCAGCTTGGATGGCGGGAGCTCCTACGAGCAGTACTTC	CASSLDGGSSYEQYF
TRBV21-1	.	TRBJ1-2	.	TGTGCCAGCAGCCCGGGACGCCTACCTTCTAACTATGGCTACACCTTC	CASSPGRLPSNYGYTF
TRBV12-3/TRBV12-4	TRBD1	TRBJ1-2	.	TGTGCCAGCAGTTTAGGCGGTCTGGGACAGGGGTCGCTCGCCTATGGCTACACCTTC	CASSLGGLGQGSLAYGYTF
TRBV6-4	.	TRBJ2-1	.	TGTGCCAGCAGTGACGGGTTTAATGAGCAGTTCTTC	CASSDGFNEQFF